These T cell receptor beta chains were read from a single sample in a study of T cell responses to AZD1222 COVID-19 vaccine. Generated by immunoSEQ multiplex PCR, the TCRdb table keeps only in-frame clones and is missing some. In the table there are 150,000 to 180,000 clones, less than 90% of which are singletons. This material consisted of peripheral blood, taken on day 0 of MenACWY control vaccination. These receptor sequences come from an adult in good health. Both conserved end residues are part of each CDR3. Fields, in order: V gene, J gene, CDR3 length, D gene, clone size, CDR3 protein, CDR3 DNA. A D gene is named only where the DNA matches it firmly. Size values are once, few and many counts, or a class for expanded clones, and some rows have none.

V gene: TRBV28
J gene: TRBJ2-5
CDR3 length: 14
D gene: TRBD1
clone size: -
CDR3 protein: CASSRQGYGETQYF
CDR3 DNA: TGTGCCAGCAGTCGACAGGGGTATGGGGAGACCCAGTACTTC

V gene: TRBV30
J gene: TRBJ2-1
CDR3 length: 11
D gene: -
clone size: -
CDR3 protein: CAWSDDREQFF
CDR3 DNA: TGTGCCTGGAGTGACGACAGAGAGCAGTTCTTC

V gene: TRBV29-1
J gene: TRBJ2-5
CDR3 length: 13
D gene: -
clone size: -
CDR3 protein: CSVERQAQETQYF
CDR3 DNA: TGCAGCGTGGAAAGACAAGCGCAAGAGACCCAGTACTTC

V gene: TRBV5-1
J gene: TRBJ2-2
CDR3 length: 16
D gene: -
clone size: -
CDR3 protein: CASSFEGMPNTGELFF
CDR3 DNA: TGCGCCAGCAGCTTTGAGGGGATGCCGAACACCGGGGAGCTGTTTTTT

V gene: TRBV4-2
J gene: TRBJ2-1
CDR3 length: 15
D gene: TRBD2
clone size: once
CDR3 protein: CASSRGTSGVNEQFF
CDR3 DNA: TGTGCCAGCAGCCGAGGGACTAGCGGGGTCAATGAGCAGTTCTTC

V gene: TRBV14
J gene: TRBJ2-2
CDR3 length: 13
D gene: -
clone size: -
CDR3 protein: CASSPLRVGELFF
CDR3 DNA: TGTGCCAGCAGCCCCCTAAGGGTCGGGGAGCTGTTTTTT

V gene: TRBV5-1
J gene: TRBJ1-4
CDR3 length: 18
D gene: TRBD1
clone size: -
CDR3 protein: CASSAWTGMGDLNEKLFF
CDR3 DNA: TGCGCCAGCAGCGCCTGGACAGGGATGGGAGATCTTAATGAAAAACTGTTTTTT

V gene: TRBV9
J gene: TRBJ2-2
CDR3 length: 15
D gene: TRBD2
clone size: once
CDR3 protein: CASSAGGANTGELFF
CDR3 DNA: TGTGCCAGCAGCGCCGGGGGGGCGAACACCGGGGAGCTGTTTTTT

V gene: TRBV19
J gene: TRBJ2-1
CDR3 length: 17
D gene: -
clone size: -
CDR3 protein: CASTSAEGRTPHNEQFF
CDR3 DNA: TGTGCCAGTACTTCAGCGGAAGGGAGGACACCCCACAATGAGCAGTTCTTC

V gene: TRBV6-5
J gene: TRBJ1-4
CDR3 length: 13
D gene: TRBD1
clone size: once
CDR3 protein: CASSYSTGGRLFF
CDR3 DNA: TGTGCCAGCAGTTACTCAACAGGGGGTAGACTGTTTTTT

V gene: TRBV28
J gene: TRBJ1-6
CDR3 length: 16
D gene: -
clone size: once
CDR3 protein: CASSPPPGSANSPLHF
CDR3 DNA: TGTGCCAGCAGTCCGCCCCCAGGGTCGGCTAATTCACCCCTCCACTTT

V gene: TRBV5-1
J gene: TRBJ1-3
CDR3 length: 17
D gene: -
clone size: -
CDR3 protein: CASSLTLQESSGNTIYF
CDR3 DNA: TGCGCCAGCAGCTTAACCCTACAGGAGTCCTCTGGAAACACCATATATTTT

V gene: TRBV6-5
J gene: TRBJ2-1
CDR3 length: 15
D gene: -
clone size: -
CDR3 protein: CASTPSPSSYNEQFF
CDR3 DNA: TGTGCCAGCACCCCGTCCCCTAGCTCCTACAATGAGCAGTTCTTC

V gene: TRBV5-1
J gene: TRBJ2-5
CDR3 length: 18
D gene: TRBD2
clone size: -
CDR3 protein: CASSLGLAGSRSQETQYF
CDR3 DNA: TGCGCCAGCAGCTTGGGCCTAGCGGGCTCCAGGAGCCAAGAGACCCAGTACTTC

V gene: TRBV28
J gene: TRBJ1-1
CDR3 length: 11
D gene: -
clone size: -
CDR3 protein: CASSGNTEAFF
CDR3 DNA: TGTGCCAGCAGCGGGAACACTGAAGCTTTCTTT

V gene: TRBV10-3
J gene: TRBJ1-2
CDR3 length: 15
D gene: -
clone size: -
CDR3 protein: CAISGRGGDNYGYTF
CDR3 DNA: TGTGCCATCAGTGGTAGGGGGGGTGATAACTATGGCTACACCTTC

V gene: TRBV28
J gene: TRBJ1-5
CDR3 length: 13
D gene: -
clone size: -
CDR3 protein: CASTVQKNQPQHF
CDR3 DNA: TGTGCCAGCACCGTACAAAAAAATCAGCCCCAGCATTTT

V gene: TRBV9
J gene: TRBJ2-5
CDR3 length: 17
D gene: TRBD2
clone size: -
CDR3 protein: CASSAGASGGVTETQYF
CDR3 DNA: TGTGCCAGCAGCGCAGGGGCTAGCGGGGGGGTCACCGAGACCCAGTACTTC

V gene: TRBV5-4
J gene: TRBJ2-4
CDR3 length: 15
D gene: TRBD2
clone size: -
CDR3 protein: CASSRTSGSENIQYF
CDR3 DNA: TGTGCCAGCAGCCGGACTAGCGGGAGTGAAAACATTCAGTACTTC

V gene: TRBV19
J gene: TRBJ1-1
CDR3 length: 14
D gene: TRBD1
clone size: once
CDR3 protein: CASTQGRTGAEAFF
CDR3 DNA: TGTGCCAGTACCCAGGGGAGGACAGGTGCTGAAGCTTTCTTT

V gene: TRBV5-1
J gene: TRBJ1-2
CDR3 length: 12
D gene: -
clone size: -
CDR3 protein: CASSLGRNGYTF
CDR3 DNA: TGCGCCAGCAGCTTGGGGCGTAATGGCTACACCTTC

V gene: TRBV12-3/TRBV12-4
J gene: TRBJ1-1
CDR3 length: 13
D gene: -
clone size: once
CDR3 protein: CASSFRGNTEAFF
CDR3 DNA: TGTGCCAGCAGTTTCAGAGGGAACACTGAAGCTTTCTTT

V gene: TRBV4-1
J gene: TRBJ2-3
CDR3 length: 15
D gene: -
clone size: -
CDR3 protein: CASSQVGLPLDTQYF
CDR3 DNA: TGCGCCAGCAGCCAAGTAGGGCTCCCCCTTGATACGCAGTATTTT

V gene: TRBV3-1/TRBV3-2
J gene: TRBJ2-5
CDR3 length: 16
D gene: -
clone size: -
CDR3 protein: CASSQFLIEGYKTQYF
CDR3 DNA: TGTGCCAGCAGCCAATTTCTCATCGAGGGGTATAAGACCCAGTACTTC

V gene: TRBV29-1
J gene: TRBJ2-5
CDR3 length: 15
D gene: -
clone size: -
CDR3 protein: CSSLQRQPSQETQYF
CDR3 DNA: TGCAGCTCACTTCAGAGACAGCCAAGCCAAGAGACCCAGTACTTC

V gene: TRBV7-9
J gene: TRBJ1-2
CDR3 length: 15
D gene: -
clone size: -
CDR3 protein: CASSLARALGYGYTF
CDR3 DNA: TGTGCCAGCAGCTTAGCGCGCGCGCTGGGCTATGGCTACACCTTC

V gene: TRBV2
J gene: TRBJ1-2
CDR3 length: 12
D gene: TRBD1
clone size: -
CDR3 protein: CASGGQHYGYTF
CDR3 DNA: TGTGCCAGCGGGGGACAGCACTATGGCTACACCTTC

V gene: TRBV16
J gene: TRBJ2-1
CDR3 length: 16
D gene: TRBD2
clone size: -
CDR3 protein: CASSQFRLSGTGEQFF
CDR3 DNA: TGTGCCAGCAGCCAATTCCGTTTGAGCGGGACTGGTGAGCAGTTCTTC

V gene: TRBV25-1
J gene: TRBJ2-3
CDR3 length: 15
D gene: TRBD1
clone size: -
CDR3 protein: CASSADRDGADTQYF
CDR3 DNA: TGTGCCAGCAGCGCCGACAGGGACGGGGCAGATACGCAGTATTTT

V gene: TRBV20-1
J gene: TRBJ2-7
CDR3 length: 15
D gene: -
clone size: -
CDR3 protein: CSASPGQLQDYEQYF
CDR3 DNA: TGCAGTGCTAGTCCCGGACAGCTTCAAGACTACGAGCAGTACTTC

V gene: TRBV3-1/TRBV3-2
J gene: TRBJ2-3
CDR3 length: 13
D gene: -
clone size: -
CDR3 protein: CASSQDREEAQYF
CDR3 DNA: TGTGCCAGCAGCCAAGATAGGGAGGAAGCGCAGTATTTT

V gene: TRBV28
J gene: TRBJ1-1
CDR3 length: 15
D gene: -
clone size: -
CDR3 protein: CASSPVTTANTEAFF
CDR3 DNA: TGTGCCAGCAGTCCCGTCACCACAGCGAACACTGAAGCTTTCTTT

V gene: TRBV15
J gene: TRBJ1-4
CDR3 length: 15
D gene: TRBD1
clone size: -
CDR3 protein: CATSREGQGDEKLFF
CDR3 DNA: TGTGCCACCAGCAGAGAGGGACAGGGTGACGAAAAACTGTTTTTT

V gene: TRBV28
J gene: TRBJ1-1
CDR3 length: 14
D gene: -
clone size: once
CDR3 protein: CASSPYREDTEAFF
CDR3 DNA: TGTGCCAGCAGTCCCTACAGGGAGGACACTGAAGCTTTCTTT

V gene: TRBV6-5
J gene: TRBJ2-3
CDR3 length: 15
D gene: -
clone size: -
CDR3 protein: CASSLQAASTDTQYF
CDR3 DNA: TGTGCCAGCAGTTTACAGGCCGCAAGCACAGATACGCAGTATTTT

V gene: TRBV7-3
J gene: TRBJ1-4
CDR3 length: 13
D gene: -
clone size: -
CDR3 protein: CASSLTRSDPLFF
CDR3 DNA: TGTGCCAGCAGCTTAACGCGTAGTGACCCACTGTTTTTT

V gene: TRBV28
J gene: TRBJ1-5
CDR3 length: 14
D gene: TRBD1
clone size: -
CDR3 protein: CASTRTGYGQPQHF
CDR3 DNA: TGTGCCAGCACCAGGACAGGGTACGGGCAGCCCCAGCATTTT